These 30 T cell receptor beta chains were all obtained from the same sample, sequenced in a study of regulatory T cells in long-lasting Graves disease. Time point here: newly diagnosed GD, antithyroid drugs for less than 3 months. Isolated PBMC RNA provided the starting material for the TCR library. HTBI primers from iRepertoire and Arm-PCR of CDR3 regions yielded the TCR beta libraries. In TCRdb, the multiplex PCR reads were re-called with MiXCR into one record per CDR3 protein. This table has about 540,000 distinct CDR3 sequences, approximately 12% appearing once. These data were also filed under a second study, of T cells in Graves' hyperthyroidism and ophthalmopathy.

The sample consisted of peripheral blood mononuclear cells (PBMCs), taken at new diagnosis, from a patient treated with antithyroid drugs. The source is a man between 25 and 39 years old with Graves disease.

This clonotype came up many times. The chain employs TRBV28 and TRBJ2-2, with a possible D match to TRBD1 (7 bases). The germline gives CDR1 MDHEN, CDR2 SYDVKM. This CDR3 is built from 15 residues. V was clipped by 8 bases and J by 7 bases, with 20 bases between them. CDR3 DNA: TGTGCCAGCCGTACAGGGGAGCGGGTAAACGGGGAGCTGTTTTTT. Protein: CASRTGERVNGELFF.

This clonotype has at least ten counts. The genes are TRBV15 and TRBJ1-2; TRBD1 matches 9 bases. The V gene end was trimmed by 3 bases and the J gene end by 4 bases; junction bases not matched to a gene: 3. This CDR3 has 14 amino acids. Germline CDR1 reads LNHNV; CDR2 reads YYDKDF (reference sequence). DNA for the CDR3: TGTGCCACCAGCAGGGAGGGACAGGGCTATGGCTACACCTTC. This gives the protein CATSREGQGYGYTF.

The rearrangement uses TRBV10-3 and TRBJ2-3; 7 bases match TRBD1. CDR3 size: 13 residues. J was trimmed by 1 base and V by 7 bases; bases with no gene match: 2. The germline gives CDR1 ENHRY, CDR2 SYGVKD. CDR3 in amino acids: CAIKTGGTDTQYF. The CDR3 nucleotides read TGTGCCATCAAAACAGGGGGCACAGATACGCAGTATTTT.

This clonotype was observed many times. The genes are TRBV6-2 or TRBV6-3 and TRBJ1-1; the match to TRBD1 covers 9 bases. Trimming at V came to 4 bases and at J to 4 bases, leaving 4 bases not matched to a gene. Germline V gives CDR1 MNHEY, CDR2 SVGEGT. The CDR3 is 14 residues long. In DNA, the CDR3 is TGTGCCAGCAGTTCGGACAGGGGTATCACTGAAGCTTTCTTT. Amino acids: CASSSDRGITEAFF.

This clonotype has ten or more counts. In DNA form, the CDR3 reads TGTGCCAGCAGCCCGGGACTTACGGCCTACGAGCAGTACTTC. Its translation: CASSPGLTAYEQYF. The chain is built from TRBV5-5 and TRBJ2-7; D might be TRBD2 (6 bases). V dropped 4 bases and J dropped 2 bases, with 13 bases sitting between them. CDR3 length: 14 amino acids. In germline, CDR1 is SGHKS, CDR2 YYEKEE (reference sequence). Filled out from reference TRBV5-5 and TRBJ2-7, the complete variable domain reads DAGVTQSPTHLIKTRGQQVTLRCSPISGHKSVSWYQQVLGQGPQFIFQYYEKEERGRGNFPDRFSARQFPNYSSELNVNALLLGDSALYLCASSPGLTAYEQYFGPGTRLTVT.

The gene calls are TRBV20-1 and TRBJ2-7, with D hard to call. V was clipped by 0 bases and J by 5 bases, with 17 bases between them. The CDR3 extends over 15 amino acids. Looked up from germline, CDR1 is DFQATT and CDR2 is SNEGSKA (reference sequence). The CDR3 is CSARDPTKKSHEQYF. In DNA form, the CDR3 reads TGCAGTGCTAGAGACCCCACTAAAAAGTCCCACGAGCAGTACTTC.

This clonotype was seen at least ten times. This chain links TRBV20-1 with TRBJ2-1; 8 bases match TRBD2. J was trimmed by 2 bases and V by 2 bases; bases with no gene match: 5. The CDR3 is 15 residues long. From germline, CDR1 is DFQATT and CDR2 SNEGSKA (reference sequence). The CDR3 spells CSARREGLPYNEQFF. CDR3 coding DNA: TGCAGTGCTAGACGGGAGGGCCTCCCCTACAATGAGCAGTTCTTC.

In the case of this clonotype: This likely reflects a read error, since a far larger clone is one base away. This chain uses TRBV6-2 or TRBV6-3 with TRBJ2-1, with TRBD1 as a possible D gene (5 bases). Germline CDR1 MNHEY, CDR2 SVGEGT. V lost 7 bases and J 10 bases, leaving 23 bases between the germline ends. The CDR3 has 15 amino acids. In nucleotides, the CDR3 is TGTGCCAGCACCCCGTGGGCCTCGGACATCTACGAGCAGTTCTTC. It is translated as CASTPWASDIYEQFF.

The table lists this clonotype with many counts. J is TRBJ1-1 and V is TRBV5-1, with D perhaps TRBD1 (5 bases). Trimming took 3 bases from V and 5 from J, leaving 8 bases between them. Germline lookup yields CDR1 SGHRS and CDR2 YFSETQ. This CDR3 contains 12 residues. In nucleotides, the CDR3 is TGCGCCAGCAGCTCGGGGGGAACTGAAGCTTTCTTT. It specifies CASSSGGTEAFF.

This clonotype was counted at least ten times. This chain links TRBV6-9 with TRBJ2-7, with a tentative D call TRBD2 (6 bases). Trimming took 3 bases from V and 5 from J, leaving 14 bases between them. In germline, CDR1 is MNHGY, CDR2 SVAAGI. The CDR3 totals 14 residues. CDR3 amino acids: CASSYGGDLNEQYF. The CDR3 DNA reads TGTGCCAGCAGTTACGGGGGTGATCTAAACGAGCAGTACTTC.

The chain combines TRBV30 with TRBJ2-1; D possibly corresponds to TRBD2 (6 bases). Trimming shortened V by 3 bases and J by 7 bases, and 19 bases separated the two germline ends. The CDR3 contains 15 residues. The germline gives CDR1 GTSNPN, CDR2 SVGIG (reference sequence). The CDR3 nucleotides are TGTGCCTGGAGCGAATGGAGGGGTAATGTAAATGAGCAGTTCTTC. It is translated as CAWSEWRGNVNEQFF.

The chain couples TRBV29-1 to TRBJ2-1; no reliable D call. The germline CDR1 and CDR2 sequences are SQVTM and ANQGSEA. The CDR3 extends over 12 amino acids. The V and J ends lost 4 bases and 10 bases respectively, with 14 bases between them. CDR3 sequence (DNA): TGCAGCGTTGTTACCAGCTCCTACGAGCAGTTCTTC. This gives the protein CSVVTSSYEQFF.

This clonotype was observed at least ten times. The chain employs TRBV20-1 and TRBJ2-3; TRBD2 aligns across 9 bases. Germline V gene sequence: CDR1 DFQATT, CDR2 SNEGSKA (reference sequence). V gave up 3 bases and J gave up 3 bases; unmatched junction bases: 7. The CDR3 contains 15 residues. In DNA, the CDR3 is TGCAGTGCTAGCCCCCGACTAGCGGAGACAGATACGCAGTATTTT. Translation: CSASPRLAETDTQYF.

This clonotype appeared many times. This chain links TRBV3-1 with TRBJ2-1; TRBD1 or TRBD2 may be the D gene (5 bases each). The CDR3 loop spans 12 amino acids. The V gene's germline CDR1 is LGHDT and CDR2 YNNKEL (reference sequence). V shed 3 bases and J shed 9 bases, with 9 bases lying between them. CDR3 bases: TGTGCCAGCAGCCAGAGGGACGGTGAGCAGTTCTTC. Protein product: CASSQRDGEQFF.

This clonotype has ten or more counts. The rearrangement joins TRBV5-1 to TRBJ2-1; D gene ambiguous. V lost 0 bases and J 8 bases, leaving 6 bases between the germline ends. CDR1 SGHRS and CDR2 YFSETQ come from the germline V gene. The CDR3 is 12 residues long. CDR3 coding DNA: TGCGCCAGCAGCTTGGATGGGTATGAGCAGTTCTTC. Translating gives CASSLDGYEQFF.

There are many counts of this clonotype. The chain couples TRBV20-1 to TRBJ2-1, with TRBD2 matching 8 bases. With 3 bases clipped from V and 2 bases from J, the junction kept 0 bases outside the gene matches. Germline-derived CDR1 and CDR2 are DFQATT and SNEGSKA (reference sequence). The CDR3 has 13 amino acids. The CDR3 coding sequence is TGCAGTGCTAGCGGGAGGGCCTACAATGAGCAGTTCTTC. Its protein is CSASGRAYNEQFF.

At least ten counts were recorded for this clonotype. The chain recombines TRBV15 with TRBJ2-5; 10 nucleotides match TRBD2. The CDR3 has 15 residues. The V gene end was trimmed by 9 bases and the J gene end by 0 bases; junction bases not matched to a gene: 7. Germline lookup yields CDR1 LNHNV and CDR2 YYDKDF (reference sequence). The CDR3 sequence: CATTGLAVNQETQYF. The CDR3 DNA reads TGTGCCACTACAGGACTAGCGGTAAACCAAGAGACCCAGTACTTC.

A note on this clonotype: Because the CDR3 is missing its conserved closing phenylalanine or tryptophan, this is likely a read error. The chain employs TRBV27 and TRBJ2-7; tentative D call: TRBD2 (5 bases). The CDR3 sequence is 14 residues long. In germline, CDR1 is MNHEY, CDR2 SMNVEV (reference sequence). The V end lost 4 bases, the J end lost 0 bases, and 10 bases lay between the germline ends. The CDR3 DNA follows: TGTGCCAGCAGTTCCAGCGGCCCCTCCTACGAGCAGTACCTC. Its translation is CASSSSGPSYEQYL.

The rearrangement uses TRBV7-8 and TRBJ1-4; D uncertain. Germline V gene lookup returns CDR1 SGHVS and CDR2 FQNEAQ. The germline V and J ends were trimmed by 1 base and 8 bases, with 14 bases remaining between them. This CDR3 contains 15 residues. CDR3 DNA: TGTGCCAGCAGCTTAGTGGCGTCTCGAGGCGAAAAACTGTTTTTT. Encoded protein: CASSLVASRGEKLFF. The whole variable domain, filled in from reference TRBV7-8 and TRBJ1-4, reads GAGVSQSPRYKVAKRGQDVALRCDPISGHVSLFWYQQALGQGPEFLTYFQNEAQLDKSGLPSDRFFAERPEGSVSTLKIQRTQQEDSAVYLCASSLVASRGEKLFFGSGTQLSVL.

This clonotype was seen many times. CDR3 amino acids: CAKVDPGDTQYF. For the CDR3, the DNA is TGTGCCAAAGTAGACCCGGGGGATACGCAGTATTTT. This chain links TRBV2 with TRBJ2-3, with D perhaps matching TRBD2 (5 bases). V dropped 10 bases and J dropped 6 bases, with 14 bases sitting between them. CDR1 is SNHLY, CDR2 FYNNEI, per germline. The CDR3 has 12 amino acids.

This chain connects TRBV5-6 to TRBJ2-2, with D tentatively TRBD1 (6 bases). CDR3 length: 15 amino acids. V was shortened by 3 bases and J by 5 bases, with 14 bases between the two germline ends. The germline V gene has CDR1 SGHDT and CDR2 YYEEEE. In DNA form, the CDR3 reads TGTGCCAGCAGCTGGCAGGGGCGAGGAACCGGGGAGCTGTTTTTT. Translating it yields CASSWQGRGTGELFF.

In this sample, this clonotype turned up many times. The chain couples TRBV7-2 to TRBJ2-5; no reliable D call. CDR3 length equals 13 residues. Per the germline V gene, CDR1 is SGHTA and CDR2 is FQGNSA. The germline V and J ends were trimmed by 5 bases and 3 bases, with 10 bases remaining between them. DNA for the CDR3: TGTGCCAGCAGCCGGGTGAACGAAGAGACCCAGTACTTC. Protein product: CASSRVNEETQYF.

This clonotype turned up a few times. The gene calls are TRBV2 and TRBJ1-2; 8 bases are shared with TRBD1. V shed 8 bases, J shed 6 bases, and the junction held 11 bases outside the gene matches. The CDR3 runs to 14 residues. The germline gives CDR1 SNHLY, CDR2 FYNNEI. The CDR3 nucleotides read TGTGCCAGCTCAGGGGGCCGGGACAGAGATGGCTACACCTTC. As protein: CASSGGRDRDGYTF.

This clonotype showed up many times. This chain connects TRBV10-3 to TRBJ2-1; D remains unclear. CDR3 length equals 11 residues. Germline loops: CDR1 ENHRY, CDR2 SYGVKD. Trimming removed 3 bases from V and 8 bases from J, with 5 bases in between. CDR3: CAISDPDEQFF. The DNA for the CDR3 is TGTGCCATCAGTGACCCCGATGAGCAGTTCTTC.

This clonotype was observed a handful of times. The gene calls are TRBV19 and TRBJ2-7; D is uncertain. Per the germline V gene, CDR1 is LNHDA and CDR2 is SQIVND (reference sequence). Trimming pared 9 bases from V and 5 bases from J, leaving 17 bases between. The CDR3 has 13 residues. The CDR3 DNA is TGTGCCAGCAGCAGGACGGCTGCGGACGAGCAGTACTTC. It codes for CASSRTAADEQYF.

This chain connects TRBV20-1 to TRBJ2-7; unclear D gene. The CDR3 has 11 amino acids. Looked up from germline, CDR1 is DFQATT and CDR2 is SNEGSKA (reference sequence). Between the trimmed V and J ends, which lost 4 bases and 4 bases, there was a span of 8 bases. CDR3 nucleotides: TGCAGTGCTAAACAGCAATACGAGCAGTACTTC. It encodes CSAKQQYEQYF.

This clonotype was counted many times. The chain has TRBV10-2 and TRBJ1-1; D gene uncertain. Germline CDR1 reads WSHSY; CDR2 reads SAAADI. V was shortened by 7 bases and J by 2 bases, with 8 bases between the two germline ends. The CDR3 extends over 12 amino acids. The chain's CDR3 is CASTHYNTEAFF. The CDR3 bases are TGCGCCAGCACGCACTATAACACTGAAGCTTTCTTT.

This clonotype has at least ten counts. V and J are TRBV24-1 and TRBJ2-3, with unresolved D. Trimming took 2 bases from V and 0 from J, leaving 8 bases between them. The CDR3 totals 15 residues. Germline values: CDR1 KGHDR, CDR2 SFDVKD. CDR3 coding DNA: TGTGCCACCAGTGATTCGGCACTCAGCACAGATACGCAGTATTTT. Translated, it gives CATSDSALSTDTQYF.

This chain connects TRBV13 to TRBJ2-1; D ambiguous. Germline loops: CDR1 PRHDT, CDR2 FYEKMQ (reference sequence). The V end lost 5 bases, the J end lost 6 bases, and 17 bases lay between the germline ends. The CDR3 sequence is 15 residues long. The CDR3 here is CASSPEAHTRNEQFF. Written as DNA, the CDR3 is TGTGCCAGCAGCCCCGAGGCCCATACTCGCAATGAGCAGTTCTTC.

This clonotype has a count of ten or more. The chain links TRBV29-1 to TRBJ1-1, with 7 bases matching TRBD1. With V trimmed by 6 bases and J by 2 bases, 15 bases remained unmatched. The CDR3 totals 16 residues. Per the germline V gene, CDR1 is SQVTM and CDR2 is ANQGSEA. The CDR3 DNA reads TGCAGCGTCCCCAGGGAGCCGGGACAGCGAAACACTGAAGCTTTCTTT. Its protein product is CSVPREPGQRNTEAFF.